These 24 T cell receptor beta chains came from one sample sequenced in a study of identical twins. TCRdb ran MiXCR on the 5' RACE reads and lists one entry per CDR3 protein. This sample has around 1.7 million distinct CDR3 sequences, with around 29% found just once. Sequencing was done on a sample of cord blood. These receptors were taken from a newborn girl in good health.

CDR3 nucleotide sequence: TGTGCCTGGAGTGCAGATTACCCGGGACAGATACTTTATGGCTACACCTTC. Its protein product is CAWSADYPGQILYGYTF. The rearrangement joins TRBV30 to TRBJ1-2; 7 bases are a match to TRBD1. The CDR3 is 17 residues long. The germline V gene encodes CDR1 GTSNPN and CDR2 SVGIG (reference sequence). With V trimmed by 1 base and J by 5 bases, 16 bases remained unmatched. Using reference TRBV30 and TRBJ1-2 for the parts outside the CDR3, the full variable domain is SQTIHQWPATLVQPVGSPLSLECTVEGTSNPNLYWYRQAAGRGLQLLFYSVGIGQISSEVPQNLSASRPQDRQFILSSKKLLLSDSGFYLCAWSADYPGQILYGYTFGSGTRLTVV.

The chain combines TRBV24-1 with TRBJ2-1, with 9 bases matching TRBD2. The CDR3 sequence is 15 residues long. With 2 bases clipped from V and 7 bases from J, the junction kept 5 bases outside the gene matches. Germline V lookup: CDR1 KGHDR, CDR2 SFDVKD. Here the CDR3 DNA reads TGTGCCACCAGTGATTATAGCGGGAGCTTGAATGAGCAGTTCTTC. Translation: CATSDYSGSLNEQFF.

The chain is built from TRBV6-5 and TRBJ1-6; maybe TRBD1 (5 bases). The germline CDR1 and CDR2 sequences are MNHEY and SVGAGI. The CDR3 loop spans 15 amino acids. With 2 bases removed from V and 2 bases from J, the gap between germline ends came to 7 bases. The CDR3 DNA follows: TGTGCCAGCAGTTACGAGGACACCTATAATTCACCCCTCCACTTT. This sequence encodes CASSYEDTYNSPLHF.

This clonotype was found many times. The chain joins TRBV20-1 to TRBJ1-2, with D possibly matching TRBD1 (5 bases). The CDR3 runs to 14 residues. Germline V CDR1 and CDR2: DFQATT, SNEGSKA (reference sequence). V was pared by 0 bases and J by 6 bases, with 14 bases between. CDR3 residues: CSARDGSGIDGYTF. In DNA, the CDR3 is TGCAGTGCTAGAGATGGGTCAGGGATTGATGGCTACACCTTC.

V gene TRBV15 combines with J gene TRBJ2-1, with 8 bases matching TRBD1. Germline V gene data show CDR1 as LNHNV and CDR2 as YYDKDF (reference sequence). The J segment lost 10 bases and the V segment lost 8 bases, leaving 13 bases of the junction unmatched. CDR3 length equals 14 residues. For the CDR3, the DNA is TGTGCCACCTTTTTGGACAGGGCGGTGGGGGAGCAGTTCTTC. Its protein product is CATFLDRAVGEQFF.

The chain carries TRBV20-1 and TRBJ1-5; TRBD1 matches 9 bases. The CDR3 is 14 residues long. Germline values: CDR1 DFQATT, CDR2 SNEGSKA (reference sequence). Trimming at V came to 3 bases and at J to 4 bases, leaving 4 bases not matched to a gene. The CDR3 here is CSASWTGVNQPQHF. Here the CDR3 DNA reads TGCAGTGCTAGTTGGACAGGGGTGAATCAGCCCCAGCATTTT.

This clonotype was seen only a few times. Germline and junction disagree at one end, which may indicate a read error. The chain combines TRBV7-7 with TRBJ2-5, with D perhaps TRBD2 (6 bases). Germline lookup yields CDR1 SSHAT and CDR2 FNYEAQ (reference sequence). This CDR3 spans 15 amino acids. The CDR3 protein is CASSQGLTVYNEQYF. The CDR3 region has the DNA TGTGCTAGCAGCCAGGGACTGACGGTATACAATGAGCAGTACTTC.

This sequence joins TRBV5-1 and TRBJ2-1; TRBD2 is a possible D gene (6 bases). The DNA end favors TRBJ2-7, so the J call may be wrong. CDR1 SGHRS and CDR2 YFSETQ come from the germline V gene. CDR3 length equals 15 residues. The DNA for the CDR3 is TGCGCCAGCAGCGCGGAGGGCCAGGCCTACAATGAGCAGTACTTC. Translation: CASSAEGQAYNEQYF.

This clonotype showed up many times. The chain joins TRBV10-1 to TRBJ2-3; D may be TRBD2 (5 bases). The CDR3 has 16 amino acids. V gave up 3 bases and J gave up 0 bases, with 13 bases separating them. From germline, CDR1 is WNHNN and CDR2 SYGVQD (reference sequence). CDR3 in amino acids: CASSDREGVSTDTQYF. The CDR3 DNA reads TGCGCCAGCAGTGACCGCGAGGGAGTAAGCACAGATACGCAGTATTTT.

This clonotype was seen a few times. The J gene is TRBJ1-4, the V gene TRBV2; weak D call: TRBD1 (5 bases). Germline V gene data show CDR1 as SNHLY and CDR2 as FYNNEI. The CDR3 is 13 amino acids. Trimming removed 3 bases from V and 8 bases from J, with 10 bases in between. In DNA form, the CDR3 reads TGTGCCAGCAGTGAGACAGTTGTAGAAAAACTGTTTTTT. Its translation is CASSETVVEKLFF.

CDR3 DNA sequence: TGTGCCAGCAGCCTTAGGTCCTTCCAAGAGACCCAGTACTTC. The encoded protein is CASSLRSFQETQYF. V is TRBV3-1 and J is TRBJ2-5; D not certain. The CDR3 consists of 14 residues. Trimming cost V 4 bases and J 1 base, with 10 bases left between them. Per the germline V gene, CDR1 is LGHDT and CDR2 is YNNKEL (reference sequence).

This clonotype was seen only a few times. This chain joins TRBV2 and TRBJ2-1, with 16 bases that match TRBD2. In germline, CDR1 is SNHLY, CDR2 FYNNEI. This CDR3 contains 15 residues. The ends lost 6 bases at V and 8 bases at J; junction bases unmatched: 4. This CDR3 is CASSPGTSGRDEQFF. As DNA, the CDR3 is TGTGCCAGCAGCCCAGGGACTAGCGGGAGGGATGAGCAGTTCTTC.

This clonotype was seen a handful of times. V usage is TRBV20-1 and J usage is TRBJ1-2; no reliable D call. The CDR3 loop spans 9 amino acids. CDR1 and CDR2 from the germline V gene are DFQATT and SNEGSKA (reference sequence). Trimming pared 5 bases from V and 8 bases from J, leaving 6 bases between. The CDR3: CSAVQGYTF. In DNA, the CDR3 is TGCAGTGCTGTACAGGGCTACACCTTC.

This chain connects TRBV20-1 to TRBJ1-4, with no clear D. V was pared by 3 bases and J by 5 bases, with 7 bases between. The germline V gene encodes CDR1 DFQATT and CDR2 SNEGSKA (reference sequence). The CDR3 has 12 amino acids. The CDR3 spells CSARQTNEKLFF. CDR3 DNA: TGCAGTGCTAGGCAAACGAATGAAAAACTGTTTTTT.

The gene calls are TRBV29-1 and TRBJ2-1; a possible D gene is TRBD2 (5 bases). Per germline, CDR1 SQVTM and CDR2 ANQGSEA. With 7 bases removed from V and 7 bases from J, the gap between germline ends came to 11 bases. The CDR3 has 11 residues. CDR3 bases: TGCAGCGCTTCACTAGGGAATGAGCAGTTCTTC. This translates into CSASLGNEQFF.

In its sample, this clonotype was seen a few times. V is TRBV7-9 and J is TRBJ1-1, with a tentative D call TRBD1 (5 bases). Between the trimmed V and J ends, which lost 4 bases and 0 bases, there was a span of 21 bases. This CDR3 is 18 amino acids long. Germline CDR1 is SEHNR and CDR2 is FQNEAQ (reference sequence). The CDR3 DNA is TGTGCCAGCAGCTATCGCCTCCGGGGCCTGACTATGAACACTGAAGCTTTCTTT. This translates into CASSYRLRGLTMNTEAFF.

The chain recombines TRBV13 with TRBJ2-2, with 10 positions matching TRBD1. The CDR3 is 16 amino acids. The V and J ends lost 5 bases and 3 bases, in that order; junction bases with no gene match: 6. Germline CDR1 reads PRHDT; CDR2 reads FYEKMQ (reference sequence). The CDR3 loop is CASSRTGGRDTGELFF. The CDR3 region has the DNA TGTGCCAGCAGCCGGACAGGGGGTCGGGACACCGGGGAGCTGTTTTTT.

This sequence joins TRBV2 and TRBJ2-5; D is ambiguous. V lost 3 bases, J lost 5 bases, and 7 bases lay in between. The CDR3 has 12 amino acids. Germline loops: CDR1 SNHLY, CDR2 FYNNEI. The CDR3 DNA reads as TGTGCCAGCAGTGAGGTGGTGGAGACCCAGTACTTC. Amino acid sequence: CASSEVVETQYF.

This chain links TRBV13 with TRBJ2-1; D call uncertain. CDR1 PRHDT and CDR2 FYEKMQ come from the germline V gene (reference sequence). Between the trimmed V and J ends, which lost 5 bases and 5 bases, there was a span of 13 bases. The length of the CDR3 is 14 residues. CDR3 amino acids: CASSPAPLDNEQFF. The DNA for the CDR3 is TGTGCCAGCAGCCCCGCCCCTCTCGACAATGAGCAGTTCTTC.

This clonotype appeared many times. This rearrangement joins TRBV28 to TRBJ2-1; the D gene could be TRBD1 or TRBD2 (5 bases each). The length of the CDR3 is 14 residues. CDR1 and CDR2 (germline): MDHEN, SYDVKM. Deletions cut 1 base from V and 3 bases from J, with 7 bases between. The CDR3 region has the DNA TGTGCCAGCAGTTTATTTGGGGGCTACAATGAGCAGTTCTTC. Translation gives CASSLFGGYNEQFF.

This chain connects TRBV7-2 to TRBJ2-3; 13 positions agree with TRBD2. Germline V lookup: CDR1 SGHTA, CDR2 FQGNSA. Trimming removed 3 bases from V and 4 bases from J; junction bases left unmatched: 4. The CDR3 covers 16 residues. In DNA, the CDR3 is TGTGCCAGCAGCTTTTCCGGGACTAGCGGGGCAGATACGCAGTATTTT. Its protein product is CASSFSGTSGADTQYF. The whole variable domain, remainder taken from reference TRBV7-2 and TRBJ2-3, is GAGVSQSPSNKVTEKGKDVELRCDPISGHTALYWYRQSLGQGLEFLIYFQGNSAPDKSGLPSDRFSAERTGGSVSTLTIQRTQQEDSAVYLCASSFSGTSGADTQYFGPGTRLTVL.

V and J are TRBV4-2 and TRBJ2-3; 11 nucleotides align to TRBD2. CDR1 is LGHNA, CDR2 YNFKEQ, per germline. This CDR3 is built from 18 residues. J lost 3 bases, V lost 1 base, and 9 bases had no gene match. This CDR3 reads CASSQVPTSGSVTDTQYF. The CDR3 nucleotides read TGTGCCAGCAGCCAAGTCCCCACTAGCGGGAGTGTGACAGATACGCAGTATTTT.

V and J are TRBV20-1 and TRBJ1-2; TRBD1 agrees at 8 bases. This CDR3 is built from 14 residues. Germline assignment: CDR1 DFQATT and CDR2 SNEGSKA (reference sequence). J gave up 2 bases and V 3 bases, and 5 bases lay outside the gene matches. The CDR3, as DNA: TGCAGTGCTAGGGACAGGGTCTCCAACTATGGCTACACCTTC. The encoded protein is CSARDRVSNYGYTF.

This clonotype has a handful of counts. This sequence joins TRBV5-6 and TRBJ1-1; 9 bases agree with TRBD1. Germline assignment: CDR1 SGHDT and CDR2 YYEEEE. With 3 bases clipped from V and 4 bases from J, the junction kept 7 bases outside the gene matches. The length of the CDR3 is 15 residues. CDR3 in DNA: TGTGCCAGCAGCTCTACCGGACAGGGGTCCACTGAAGCTTTCTTT. Translation gives CASSSTGQGSTEAFF.